This is a list of T cell receptor beta chains from one sample in a study of OX40 agonist ivuxolimab in advanced cancers. Using immunoSEQ multiplex PCR, the repertoire was profiled, and TCRdb retains in-frame clones only, with some absent. The table lists 50,000 to 65,000 clones, 89% of them singletons. The sample here was CD4+ or CD8+ T cells sorted from blood, taken in a trial of the OX40 agonist ivuxolimab. Receptor source: an adult with an advanced solid tumor such as melanoma, head and neck, liver or kidney cancer. The CDR3 runs from the conserved cysteine through the conserved F or W. A D gene is named only where the DNA matches it firmly. Some rows mark clone size as missing; the rest say once, few, many or name a class of expanded clone.

J | V | D | size | CDR3 | DNA
TRBJ2-2 | TRBV6-5 | NA | many | CASTVGAGTGELFF | TGTGCCAGCACGGTGGGAGCGGGCACCGGGGAGCTGTTTTTT
TRBJ1-5 | TRBV19 | NA | NA | CASTAGNNQPQHF | TGTGCCAGTACGGCGGGGAACAATCAGCCCCAGCATTTT
TRBJ2-2 | TRBV7-8 | TRBD2 | NA | CASSARLAGGPGELFF | TGTGCCAGCAGCGCCAGACTAGCGGGAGGTCCCGGGGAGCTGTTTTTT
TRBJ1-5 | TRBV27 | NA | NA | CASSLSGEGQPQHF | TGTGCCAGCAGTTTATCAGGGGAAGGTCAGCCCCAGCATTTT
TRBJ2-2 | TRBV29-1 | NA | NA | CSVEGFVTGELFF | TGCAGCGTTGAAGGCTTTGTCACCGGGGAGCTGTTTTTT
TRBJ2-5 | TRBV7-9 | TRBD1 | NA | CASSLRQGARETQYF | TGTGCCAGCAGCTTGAGACAGGGGGCCCGAGAGACCCAGTACTTC
TRBJ2-2 | TRBV27 | NA | NA | CASSNTLTNGELFF | TGTGCCAGCAGTAACACCTTGACAAACGGGGAGCTGTTTTTT
TRBJ1-1 | TRBV5-1 | NA | NA | CASRMGANEVNNEAFF | TGCGCCAGCAGGATGGGGGCAAATGAGGTGAACAATGAAGCTTTCTTT
TRBJ2-1 | TRBV29-1 | TRBD1 | NA | CSVEQGASYNEQFF | TGCAGCGTTGAACAGGGGGCTTCCTACAATGAGCAGTTCTTC
TRBJ2-1 | TRBV2 | TRBD2 | NA | CASWAAGDFSYNEQFF | TGTGCCTCCTGGGCTGCGGGGGATTTCTCCTACAATGAGCAGTTCTTC
TRBJ2-2 | TRBV28 | NA | NA | CASSPGGELFF | TGTGCCAGCAGTCCGGGGGGGGAGCTGTTTTTT
TRBJ1-1 | TRBV7-3 | TRBD1 | NA | CASSLVGGENTEAFF | TGTGCCAGCAGCTTAGTAGGGGGCGAGAACACTGAAGCTTTCTTT
TRBJ2-7 | TRBV30 | TRBD1 | NA | CAWNQQGTYEQYF | TGTGCCTGGAATCAACAGGGGACCTACGAGCAGTACTTC
TRBJ1-2 | TRBV30 | NA | NA | CAWTEGVGGYTF | TGTGCCTGGACAGAAGGGGTTGGGGGCTACACCTTC
TRBJ2-7 | TRBV6-5 | NA | NA | CASGPFGPGGQYF | TGTGCCAGCGGCCCCTTCGGACCCGGCGGGCAGTACTTC
TRBJ1-6 | TRBV10-3 | TRBD1 | NA | CAISGSGQGGYSPLHF | TGTGCCATCAGTGGGTCCGGACAGGGTGGATATTCACCCCTCCACTTT
TRBJ2-1 | TRBV6-5 | TRBD2 | many | CASNPRTSGNDEQFF | TGTGCCAGCAATCCCCGGACTAGCGGGAACGATGAGCAGTTCTTC
TRBJ2-7 | TRBV19 | TRBD1 | once | CASTPDRDSLEQYF | TGTGCCAGTACCCCAGACAGGGATTCTCTCGAGCAGTACTTC
TRBJ1-1 | TRBV19 | TRBD1 | NA | CASLQGVNTEAFF | TGTGCCAGTCTACAGGGGGTAAATACTGAAGCTTTCTTT
TRBJ2-2 | TRBV11-2 | TRBD2 | NA | CASSLSGGATGELFF | TGTGCCAGCAGCTTGAGCGGGGGGGCCACCGGGGAGCTGTTTTTT
TRBJ2-5 | TRBV5-1 | NA | NA | CASRSPGQQLETQYF | TGCGCCAGCAGGTCTCCGGGGCAACAACTAGAGACCCAGTACTTC
TRBJ2-4 | TRBV4-1 | TRBD1 | NA | CASGGGQGDKNIQYF | TGCGCCAGCGGGGGGGGACAGGGAGACAAAAACATTCAGTACTTC
TRBJ1-1 | TRBV27 | NA | NA | CASSQNTEAFF | TGTGCCAGCAGTCAGAACACTGAAGCTTTCTTT
TRBJ2-1 | TRBV5-1 | TRBD2 | NA | CASSTSSGGADKQFF | TGCGCCAGCAGCACTTCTAGCGGGGGGGCCGATAAGCAGTTCTTC
TRBJ1-2 | TRBV5-4 | NA | NA | CASSLAGGRGGYTF | TGTGCCAGCAGCTTGGCCGGAGGGCGTGGTGGCTACACCTTC
TRBJ1-5 | TRBV2 | NA | NA | CASSGLAGTYQPQHF | TGTGCCAGCTCGGGACTTGCGGGGACCTATCAGCCCCAGCATTTT
TRBJ2-7 | TRBV7-9 | TRBD2 | NA | CASSLAVAGGEEQYF | TGTGCCAGCAGCTTAGCGGTAGCGGGAGGGGAGGAGCAGTACTTC
TRBJ1-5 | TRBV7-9 | TRBD1 | few | CASSGQGEPQHF | TGTGCCAGCAGCGGACAGGGCGAGCCCCAGCATTTT
TRBJ1-5 | TRBV2 | TRBD1 | NA | CASSTGTGKHQPQHF | TGTGCCAGCAGCACCGGGACAGGAAAGCATCAGCCCCAGCATTTT
TRBJ2-7 | TRBV7-9 | NA | NA | CASSPDPQMHEQYF | TGTGCCAGCAGCCCAGACCCTCAGATGCACGAGCAGTACTTC
TRBJ2-5 | TRBV7-3 | NA | NA | CASSQARGLQETQYF | TGTGCCAGCAGCCAGGCTCGGGGGCTCCAAGAGACCCAGTACTTC
TRBJ2-1 | TRBV28 | TRBD2 | NA | CASSLLLAGFYEQFF | TGTGCCAGCAGTTTATTACTAGCGGGATTCTATGAGCAGTTCTTC
TRBJ2-5 | TRBV7-7 | TRBD2 | NA | CASSLAPGLAGGRETQYF | TGTGCCAGCAGCTTAGCACCGGGACTAGCGGGAGGGAGGGAGACCCAGTACTTC
TRBJ2-1 | TRBV13 | TRBD1 | once | CASSLGFGTGLNEQFF | TGTGCCAGCAGCTTAGGGTTCGGGACAGGGCTCAATGAGCAGTTCTTC
TRBJ2-5 | TRBV13 | TRBD1 | NA | CASSLRQGIGETQYF | TGTGCCAGCAGCCTGCGACAGGGAATAGGGGAGACCCAGTACTTC
TRBJ1-1 | TRBV4-1 | NA | NA | CASSTSVLMNTEAFF | TGCGCCAGCAGCACATCCGTCCTTATGAACACTGAAGCTTTCTTT
TRBJ2-1 | TRBV6-1 | TRBD2 | NA | CASSESGGGPRDEQFF | TGTGCCAGCAGTGAAAGTGGGGGAGGGCCTAGGGATGAGCAGTTCTTC
TRBJ1-1 | TRBV7-9 | TRBD1 | NA | CASSLVLGQVEAFF | TGTGCCAGCAGCTTAGTTTTAGGACAGGTCGAAGCTTTCTTT
TRBJ2-1 | TRBV7-9 | NA | NA | CASSPGNGALNEQFF | TGTGCCAGCAGCCCCGGCAATGGGGCCCTTAATGAGCAGTTCTTC
TRBJ2-2 | TRBV7-3 | TRBD2 | NA | CASSFQLAGDTGELFF | TGTGCCAGCAGCTTCCAACTAGCGGGAGACACCGGGGAGCTGTTTTTT
TRBJ2-7 | TRBV28 | NA | NA | CASSFRGTLKDEQYF | TGTGCCAGCAGTTTCCGGGGGACCCTGAAGGACGAGCAGTACTTC
TRBJ2-5 | TRBV2 | NA | NA | CASSEDPGGQETQYF | TGTGCCAGCAGTGAGGACCCCGGTGGGCAAGAGACCCAGTACTTC
TRBJ2-3 | TRBV11-2 | NA | NA | CASSAGPGGGTDTQYF | TGTGCCAGCAGCGCTGGCCCGGGGGGCGGAACAGATACGCAGTATTTT
TRBJ2-7 | TRBV19 | NA | NA | CASSIAGTYEQYF | TGTGCCAGTAGTATAGCTGGAACTTACGAGCAGTACTTC
TRBJ2-1 | TRBV7-9 | NA | NA | CASSHTGSGNEQFF | TGTGCCAGCAGCCATACAGGGTCCGGCAATGAGCAGTTCTTC
TRBJ2-3 | TRBV9 | NA | NA | CASSVVASPDTQYF | TGTGCCAGCAGCGTAGTGGCGAGTCCAGATACGCAGTATTTT
TRBJ2-7 | TRBV7-2 | NA | once | CASSLVGHEQYF | TGTGCCAGCAGCTTAGTTGGCCACGAGCAGTACTTC
TRBJ2-1 | TRBV30 | NA | once | CAWGGWGNEQFF | TGTGCCTGGGGGGGATGGGGGAATGAGCAGTTCTTC
TRBJ2-7 | TRBV29-1 | NA | once | CSGIYNSGTYEQYF | TGCAGCGGGATTTACAACTCGGGGACCTACGAGCAGTACTTC
TRBJ2-1 | TRBV7-2 | TRBD2 | NA | CASSLRGGGPNEQFF | TGTGCCAGCAGCTTAAGAGGCGGGGGACCCAATGAGCAGTTCTTC
TRBJ2-7 | TRBV2 | TRBD1 | NA | CASSEATGGKYEQYF | TGTGCCAGCAGTGAGGCGACAGGGGGCAAATACGAGCAGTACTTC
TRBJ2-7 | TRBV11-2 | TRBD2 | NA | CASSLGGSTYEQYF | TGTGCCAGCAGCTTAGGCGGGAGTACCTACGAGCAGTACTTC